The next 25 T cell receptor beta chains were all read from a single sample in a study of blood T cell repertoires in COVID-19. The method was immunoSEQ multiplex PCR; TCRdb's version includes in-frame clones alone and lacks a portion of them. Of tens of thousands of clones listed, 70% to 85% were seen once; the top ten hold roughly 5.6%. The specimen was peripheral blood. All receptors derive from a man aged 50 or older with active or convalescent COVID-19.

The chain carries TRBV6-1 and TRBJ2-1; a possible D gene is TRBD2 (7 bases). This CDR3 spans 17 amino acids. The germline CDR1 and CDR2 sequences are MNHNS and SASEGT. The V and J ends lost 4 bases and 0 bases respectively, with 16 bases between them. CDR3 in amino acids: CASSVGGGVGSYNEQFF. DNA for the CDR3: TGTGCCAGCAGTGTGGGAGGGGGGGTAGGCTCCTACAATGAGCAGTTCTTC.

In DNA, the CDR3 is TGTGCCAGCAGCTTACAGGGCGCTGAAGAAGCTTTCTTT. Protein: CASSLQGAEEAFF. The rearrangement joins TRBV7-8 to TRBJ1-1; D possibly corresponds to TRBD1 (5 bases). The CDR3 runs 13 residues. Germline CDR1 is SGHVS and CDR2 is FQNEAQ. With 2 bases removed from V and 8 bases from J, the gap between germline ends came to 12 bases. The entire variable domain, with the rest obtained from reference TRBV7-8 and TRBJ1-1, is as follows: GAGVSQSPRYKVAKRGQDVALRCDPISGHVSLFWYQQALGQGPEFLTYFQNEAQLDKSGLPSDRFFAERPEGSVSTLKIQRTQQEDSAVYLCASSLQGAEEAFFGQGTRLTVV.

The rearrangement links TRBV21-1 to TRBJ1-1; the D segment call TRBD1 is taken from the table without a DNA check. TRBV21-1 counts as a pseudogene. This CDR3 has 21 residues. CDR3 coding DNA: TGTGCCAGCAGCAAAATCCGGCAGGGGCGCGGTGAAGGCACACCAGGGGGTGAAGCTTTCTTT. Residues: CASSKIRQGRGEGTPGGEAFF.

V usage is TRBV30 and J usage is TRBJ1-1, with D hard to call. The CDR3 is 11 residues long. V shed 1 base and J shed 8 bases, with 8 bases lying between them. Germline-derived CDR1 and CDR2 are GTSNPN and SVGIG (reference sequence). The CDR3 loop is CAWSDGAEAFF. CDR3 nucleotides: TGTGCCTGGAGTGACGGAGCGGAAGCTTTCTTT.

V is TRBV2 and J is TRBJ2-7; 9 bases match TRBD1. The V segment lost 7 bases and the J segment 1 base; nucleotides outside the gene matches: 8. The CDR3 has 15 residues. Germline CDR1 and CDR2: SNHLY and FYNNEI. The CDR3 here is CASKTGTGPSYEQYF. The CDR3 DNA reads TGTGCCAGCAAGACAGGGACAGGGCCTTCCTACGAGCAGTACTTC. Filled out from reference TRBV2 and TRBJ2-7, the complete variable domain reads EPEVTQTPSHQVTQMGQEVILRCVPISNHLYFYWYRQILGQKVEFLVSFYNNEISEKSEIFDDQFSVERPDGSNFTLKIRSTKLEDSAMYFCASKTGTGPSYEQYFGPGTRLTVT.

This clone was recorded once. This rearrangement joins TRBV25-1 to TRBJ2-7; D possibly corresponds to TRBD1 (5 bases). The CDR3 has 12 amino acids. Germline CDR1 MGHDK, CDR2 SYGVNS. Trimming shortened V by 3 bases and J by 5 bases, and 8 bases separated the two germline ends. As DNA, the CDR3 is TGTGCCAGCAGTGATAGGGGAAACGAGCAGTACTTC. As protein: CASSDRGNEQYF.

The CDR3 here is CASSNRTDPNTGELFF. Here the CDR3 DNA reads TGTGCCAGCAGCAATCGGACAGATCCGAACACCGGGGAGCTGTTTTTT. The chain is built from TRBV21-1 and TRBJ2-2; the table's D call, TRBD1, has no DNA check behind it. TRBV21-1 is flagged as a pseudogene. The CDR3 covers 16 residues.

The table lists this clone with a few counts. This CDR3 is CASSDSGAGNYGYTF. The CDR3 bases are TGTGCCAGCAGTGACTCAGGGGCAGGGAACTATGGCTACACCTTC. The V gene is TRBV6-4, the J gene TRBJ1-2, with a weak D call TRBD1 (5 bases). Per germline, CDR1 MRHNA and CDR2 SNTAGT. The ends were cut back, 0 bases at V and 2 bases at J, with 10 bases in the middle. This CDR3 region has 15 residues.

This clone was recorded a few times. The rearrangement joins TRBV19 to TRBJ1-5; D possibly corresponds to TRBD1 (5 bases). Germline loops: CDR1 LNHDA, CDR2 SQIVND (reference sequence). The CDR3 is 15 amino acids. Trimming shortened V by 5 bases and J by 4 bases, and 15 bases separated the two germline ends. The CDR3 sequence: CASSPVVEGNQPQHF. The CDR3 DNA sequence: TGTGCCAGTAGTCCCGTAGTGGAGGGGAATCAGCCCCAGCATTTT.

The chain carries TRBV7-9 and TRBJ1-2, with D maybe TRBD1 (6 bases). The V and J ends lost 4 bases and 6 bases respectively, with 24 bases between them. The CDR3 runs to 17 residues. Germline-derived CDR1 and CDR2 are SEHNR and FQNEAQ (reference sequence). CDR3 amino acids: CASSSANRDGAGNGYTF. The CDR3 DNA is TGTGCCAGCAGCTCCGCCAACAGGGATGGGGCTGGCAATGGCTACACCTTC. The full variable domain, with the rest looked up from reference TRBV7-9 and TRBJ1-2, is DTGVSQNPRHKITKRGQNVTFRCDPISEHNRLYWYRQTLGQGPEFLTYFQNEAQLEKSRLLSDRFSAERPKGSFSTLEIQRTEQGDSAMYLCASSSANRDGAGNGYTFGSGTRLTVV.

This clone rates as medium-sized. The V gene is TRBV7-6, the J gene TRBJ2-7, with TRBD1 matching over 8 bases. Unmatched junction bases numbered 4, after V lost 0 bases and J lost 6 bases. Looked up from germline, CDR1 is SGHVS and CDR2 is FNYEAQ. This CDR3 comprises 14 residues. In nucleotides, the CDR3 is TGTGCCAGCAGCTTAGCCTCGACAGGGGTCGAGCAGTACTTC. It translates to CASSLASTGVEQYF. The variable domain in full, with the rest retrieved from reference TRBV7-6 and TRBJ2-7, is GAGVSQSPRYKVTKRGQDVALRCDPISGHVSLYWYRQALGQGPEFLTYFNYEAQQDKSGLPNDRFSAERPEGSISTLTIQRTEQRDSAMYRCASSLASTGVEQYFGPGTRLTVT.

V and J are TRBV5-4 and TRBJ2-3; possibly TRBD1 for D (5 bases). This CDR3 contains 14 residues. Deletions cut 4 bases from V and 7 bases from J, with 16 bases between. The germline V gene encodes CDR1 SGHNT and CDR2 YYREEE (reference sequence). The chain's CDR3 is CASSPQGSRYTQYF. CDR3 bases: TGTGCCAGCAGCCCCCAGGGTTCTCGATATACGCAGTATTTT.

This clone showed up just a few times. CDR3 sequence: CASSQDPDRGGSAGELFF. The CDR3 DNA follows: TGTGCCAGCAGCCAAGATCCAGATCGGGGTGGATCGGCCGGGGAGCTGTTTTTT. J is TRBJ2-2 and V is TRBV4-2; D might be TRBD2 (5 bases). V lost 0 bases to trimming and J lost 6 bases, with 20 bases between them. The CDR3 spans 18 residues. Germline CDR1 and CDR2: LGHNA and YNFKEQ.

The chain carries TRBV11-2 and TRBJ2-2; 12 bases line up with TRBD1. The germline V gene encodes CDR1 SGHAT and CDR2 FQNNGV. The CDR3 totals 19 residues. The V and J ends lost 5 bases and 4 bases, in that order; junction bases with no gene match: 14. In nucleotides, the CDR3 is TGTGCCAGCAGCGCCGGGACAGGGGGCGCGCGGGTGTTCACCGGGGAGCTGTTTTTT. Translated, it gives CASSAGTGGARVFTGELFF.

CDR3 protein: CASSIPAGANYGYTF. CDR3 in DNA: TGTGCCAGTAGTATCCCCGCGGGCGCTAACTATGGCTACACCTTC. The V and J genes are TRBV19 and TRBJ1-2; D is ambiguous. This CDR3 has 15 residues. Trimming took off 3 bases at V and 0 bases at J, with 11 bases between the two ends. CDR1 LNHDA and CDR2 SQIVND come from the germline V gene (reference sequence).

The table lists this clone with a count of one. The chain couples TRBV6-2 or TRBV6-3 to TRBJ2-5; 7 nucleotides match TRBD1. The trim removed 5 bases at V and 4 bases at J, leaving 10 bases unmatched. There are 15 residues in the CDR3. Germline CDR1 MNHEY, CDR2 SVGEGT. CDR3 loop: CASSLGQLKPETQYF. CDR3 in DNA: TGTGCCAGCAGTCTGGGACAGTTAAAGCCAGAGACCCAGTACTTC.

The chain joins TRBV15 to TRBJ1-4, with TRBD1 as a possible D gene (5 bases). V dropped 8 bases and J dropped 6 bases, with 16 bases sitting between them. This CDR3 is built from 14 residues. CDR1 LNHNV and CDR2 YYDKDF come from the germline V gene (reference sequence). The CDR3 nucleotides are TGTGCCACCGCAGCATCCGGAGGGGATGAAAAACTGTTTTTT. Protein product: CATAASGGDEKLFF.

The table lists this clone with a count of one. The chain has TRBV18 and TRBJ1-4, with no clear D. The germline CDR1 and CDR2 sequences are KGHSH and LQKENI. Trimming removed 2 bases from V and 12 bases from J, with 16 bases in between. CDR3 size: 14 residues. In nucleotides, the CDR3 is TGTGCCAGCTCACCAGAGGTTAGAGCGGGAGAACTGTTTTTT. This translates into CASSPEVRAGELFF.

This clone occurred once. V gene TRBV24-1 combines with J gene TRBJ2-1, with TRBD1 matching over 7 bases. Trimming at V came to 3 bases and at J to 7 bases, leaving 5 bases not matched to a gene. Germline lookup yields CDR1 KGHDR and CDR2 SFDVKD. The CDR3 consists of 14 residues. CDR3 region: CATSDVNRGNEQFF. The CDR3, as DNA: TGTGCCACCAGTGATGTGAACAGGGGTAATGAGCAGTTCTTC.

This chain uses TRBV10-1 with TRBJ1-4, with 9 nucleotides matching TRBD1. V shed 5 bases and J 0 bases; nucleotides not matched to a gene: 4. From germline, CDR1 is WNHNN and CDR2 SYGVQD (reference sequence). This CDR3 is 16 amino acids long. The CDR3 DNA sequence: TGCGCCAGCAGTAAGGGACAGGGTCCAACTAATGAAAAACTGTTTTTT. It specifies CASSKGQGPTNEKLFF.

There are a few counts of this clone. The V call is TRBV7-9, the J call TRBJ1-1; the D gene is possibly TRBD1 (5 bases). The germline V gene encodes CDR1 SEHNR and CDR2 FQNEAQ (reference sequence). The CDR3 runs to 13 residues. Trimming removed 10 bases from V and 1 base from J, with 13 bases in between. The DNA for the CDR3 is TGTGCCACCGGGGGTTTGTGGAACACTGAAGCTTTCTTT. Protein: CATGGLWNTEAFF.

The CDR3 region is CASSTRTGEETQYF. In nucleotides, the CDR3 is TGTGCCAGCAGCACCCGGACAGGGGAGGAGACCCAGTACTTC. The chain links TRBV5-8 to TRBJ2-5, with 9 bases identical to TRBD1. V lost 4 bases, J lost 5 bases, and 6 bases stayed unmatched. The germline CDR1 and CDR2 sequences are SGHTS and YDEGEE. This CDR3 has 14 amino acids.

This clone was observed many times. Other DNA sequences in this sample translate to the same CDR3. This chain joins TRBV13 and TRBJ2-3, with D unclear. The CDR3 runs to 11 residues. Trimming pared 5 bases from V and 4 bases from J, leaving 4 bases between. The germline gives CDR1 PRHDT, CDR2 FYEKMQ (reference sequence). The CDR3 reads CASSVSDTQYF. The CDR3 DNA reads as TGTGCCAGCAGCGTCTCAGATACGCAGTATTTT.

The chain links TRBV5-1 to TRBJ1-6; TRBD1 is a possible D gene (5 bases). V lost 0 bases, J lost 7 bases, and 8 bases lay in between. Germline assignment: CDR1 SGHRS and CDR2 YFSETQ. This CDR3 is built from 14 residues. The CDR3 sequence: CASSLEGFNSPLHF. In nucleotides, the CDR3 is TGCGCCAGCAGCTTGGAGGGGTTCAATTCACCCCTCCACTTT.

The chain uses TRBV5-8 and TRBJ2-3; TRBD2 aligns across 12 bases. Per the germline V gene, CDR1 is SGHTS and CDR2 is YDEGEE. The CDR3 length is 17 residues. Trimming took 0 bases from V and 0 from J; bases not matched to a gene: 2. The CDR3, as DNA: TGTGCCAGCAGCTTGGCGGGGACTAGCGGGAGCACAGATACGCAGTATTTT. Translated, it gives CASSLAGTSGSTDTQYF.